These 9 T cell receptor beta chains originate from one sample sequenced in a study of radiotherapy plus CTLA-4 blockade in lung cancer. Profiled with immunoSEQ multiplex PCR; TCRdb holds only in-frame clones, not every one. The table lists tens of thousands of clones, 70% to 80% of them singletons. Sequencing was performed on peripheral blood, taken from a patient treated with radiotherapy plus ipilimumab. These receptors came from a human donor with non-small cell lung cancer whose response to radiotherapy plus ipilimumab could not be evaluated.

This clone is deemed medium-sized. V usage is TRBV27 and J usage is TRBJ2-2; D ambiguous. The V gene lost 5 bases and the J gene lost 6 bases, with 19 bases spanning the gap. The CDR3 has 16 residues. CDR1 and CDR2 from the germline V gene are MNHEY and SMNVEV (reference sequence). The CDR3 DNA is TGTGCCAGCAGTCCGCGTCCACCTCCTTACGCCGGGGAGCTGTTTTTT. Translating gives CASSPRPPPYAGELFF.

V gene TRBV4-2 combines with J gene TRBJ1-4; TRBD1 agrees at 10 bases. In germline, CDR1 is LGHNA, CDR2 YNFKEQ. The CDR3 is made up of 14 amino acids. V was clipped by 3 bases and J by 5 bases; unmatched bases: 0. The CDR3: CASSQGQGNEKLFF. The CDR3 DNA follows: TGTGCCAGCAGCCAGGGACAGGGGAATGAAAAACTGTTTTTT.

The chain combines TRBV18 with TRBJ1-1; the D is unclear. Trimming removed 2 bases at V and 4 bases at J, with 8 bases between. Looked up from germline, CDR1 is KGHSH and CDR2 is LQKENI. This CDR3 has 13 amino acids. The CDR3 DNA reads as TGTGCCAGCTCACCAGGGCTTGGCACTGAAGCTTTCTTT. It specifies CASSPGLGTEAFF.

The chain combines TRBV5-1 with TRBJ2-5; 10 bases align to TRBD1. The length of the CDR3 is 16 residues. J lost 5 bases, V lost 4 bases, and 11 bases had no gene match. Germline loops: CDR1 SGHRS, CDR2 YFSETQ. The CDR3 spells CASSREGQGFGETQYF. CDR3 bases: TGCGCCAGCAGCCGTGAGGGACAGGGGTTCGGGGAGACCCAGTACTTC.

The rearrangement joins TRBV4-1 to TRBJ1-5; D is undetermined. Germline lookup yields CDR1 MGHRA and CDR2 YSYEKL. With 4 bases removed from V and 4 bases from J, the gap between germline ends came to 11 bases. This CDR3 spans 14 amino acids. CDR3 residues: CASSLLTTNQPQHF. As DNA, the CDR3 is TGCGCCAGCAGCCTACTCACTACAAATCAGCCCCAGCATTTT.

The rearrangement links TRBV19 to TRBJ1-1; D may be TRBD1 (5 bases). In germline, CDR1 is LNHDA, CDR2 SQIVND (reference sequence). V gave up 0 bases and J gave up 5 bases, with 16 bases separating them. The CDR3 totals 16 residues. The CDR3 sequence: CASSIDSLGGGTEAFF. The CDR3 DNA reads TGTGCCAGTAGTATAGACTCCCTCGGGGGGGGAACTGAAGCTTTCTTT.

The table lists this clone with a count of one. The chain has TRBV11-2 and TRBJ2-2; 7 bases agree with TRBD1. From germline, CDR1 is SGHAT and CDR2 FQNNGV. The CDR3 is made up of 14 amino acids. V dropped 5 bases and J dropped 2; count of bases not matched to a gene: 2. The CDR3 DNA is TGTGCCAGCAGCGAGGGGGCTAACACCGGGGAGCTGTTTTTT. Its protein product is CASSEGANTGELFF.

This clone was detected once. The chain employs TRBV4-1 and TRBJ2-7; 9 bases agree with TRBD2. Germline CDR1 MGHRA, CDR2 YSYEKL. V lost 4 bases to trimming and J lost 0 bases; unmatched junction nucleotides: 4. The CDR3 is made up of 15 amino acids. The CDR3 region is CASSLSGGSSYEQYF. The CDR3, as DNA: TGCGCCAGCAGCCTCAGCGGGGGGAGCTCCTACGAGCAGTACTTC.

The chain recombines TRBV19 with TRBJ2-7, with D perhaps matching TRBD2 (5 bases). The germline CDR1 and CDR2 sequences are LNHDA and SQIVND (reference sequence). The length of the CDR3 is 12 residues. V lost 5 bases and J lost 7, with 12 bases in between. The chain's CDR3 is CASSQRGGEQYF. The CDR3 region has the DNA TGTGCCAGTAGTCAACGCGGCGGGGAGCAGTACTTC.